Listed here are 10 T cell receptor beta chains from one sample, sequenced in a study of cytomegalovirus exposure and HLA in healthy donors. The PCR contained 60 Vbeta and 13 Jbeta primers. Method: immunoSEQ multiplex PCR; TCRdb's copy keeps in-frame clones and lacks some. The data contain 70,000 to 95,000 clones, around 82% of them singletons. The specimen sequenced was PBMCs. The receptors originated from a male donor in good health and CMV-seronegative.

CDR3 nucleotides: TGTGCCAGTAGCCCGGCCGGGACTACTAACACCGGGGAGCTGTTTTTT. It specifies CASSPAGTTNTGELFF. The chain joins TRBV19 to TRBJ2-2; 7 nucleotides agree with TRBD2. V was pared by 6 bases and J by 2 bases, with 9 bases of the junction left unmatched. CDR1 and CDR2 from the germline V gene are LNHDA and SQIVND (reference sequence). The CDR3 extends over 16 amino acids.

This chain connects TRBV18 to TRBJ2-5, with TRBD2 matching over 14 bases. The CDR3 runs to 16 residues. Trimming at V came to 4 bases and at J to 4 bases, leaving 5 bases not matched to a gene. Germline CDR1 is KGHSH and CDR2 is LQKENI. The CDR3 DNA reads TGTGCCAGCTCACACAAGGGACTAGCGGGAGTAGAGACCCAGTACTTC. Translated, it gives CASSHKGLAGVETQYF.

In DNA, the CDR3 is TGCGCCAGCAGCCGTGGACTAGCGGGCCTGGGAGATACGCAGTATTTT. Amino acid sequence: CASSRGLAGLGDTQYF. The chain uses TRBV5-1 and TRBJ2-3; 11 nucleotides line up with TRBD2. CDR1 and CDR2 (germline): SGHRS, YFSETQ. The CDR3 consists of 16 residues. V was clipped by 4 bases and J by 5 bases; unmatched bases: 9.

The V and J genes are TRBV7-3 and TRBJ1-3; D uncertain. This CDR3 spans 13 amino acids. The V gene lost 2 bases and the J gene lost 6 bases, with 8 bases spanning the gap. Germline V CDR1 and CDR2: SGHTA, FQGTGA. CDR3 in amino acids: CASSLGLSNTIYF. The CDR3, as DNA: TGTGCCAGCAGCTTAGGGCTTTCAAACACCATATATTTT. Full variable domain (missing parts from reference TRBV7-3 and TRBJ1-3): GAGVSQTPSNKVTEKGKYVELRCDPISGHTALYWYRQSLGQGPEFLIYFQGTGAADDSGLPNDRFFAVRPEGSVSTLKIQRTERGDSAVYLCASSLGLSNTIYFGEGSWLTVV.

This clone was picked up one time. J is TRBJ2-6 and V is TRBV4-2, with a possible D match to TRBD1 (6 bases). V was shortened by 1 base and J by 4 bases, with 11 bases between the two germline ends. The CDR3 runs 16 residues. CDR1 and CDR2 (germline): LGHNA, YNFKEQ. In DNA form, the CDR3 reads TGTGCCAGCAGCCAAGTCGGGCAGGGGGGGGCCAACGTCCTGACTTTC. Translating it yields CASSQVGQGGANVLTF.

This clone was seen just once. The V gene is TRBV2, the J gene TRBJ1-2; D remains ambiguous. CDR3 length equals 16 residues. Looked up from germline, CDR1 is SNHLY and CDR2 is FYNNEI. V lost 5 bases, J lost 2 bases, and 18 bases lay in between. CDR3 sequence reads: CASSPLPPVKNYGYTF. The CDR3 DNA reads TGTGCCAGCAGTCCCCTCCCGCCAGTTAAAAACTATGGCTACACCTTC.

J is TRBJ2-1 and V is TRBV15, with D perhaps matching TRBD2 (5 bases). CDR3 length: 16 residues. V gave up 4 bases and J gave up 3 bases, with 16 bases separating them. Germline V gives CDR1 LNHNV, CDR2 YYDKDF (reference sequence). The CDR3 DNA sequence: TGTGCCACCAGCACCTCCACCTCCGGGGTCTACAATGAGCAGTTCTTC. Its translation is CATSTSTSGVYNEQFF.

The chain joins TRBV28 to TRBJ1-1; 8 bases line up with TRBD1. J gave up 4 bases and V 2 bases, and 3 bases lay outside the gene matches. The CDR3 is 14 residues long. Germline V lookup: CDR1 MDHEN, CDR2 SYDVKM. The CDR3 nucleotides read TGTGCCAGCAGTTTACAGGGGGCCTTCACTGAAGCTTTCTTT. Translating gives CASSLQGAFTEAFF.

This chain joins TRBV6-5 and TRBJ1-1; TRBD1 matches at 10 bases. The germline V gene encodes CDR1 MNHEY and CDR2 SVGAGI. The CDR3 is made up of 15 amino acids. J lost 1 base, V lost 5 bases, and 4 bases had no gene match. CDR3: CASSHGQGGNTEAFF. The CDR3 coding sequence is TGTGCCAGCAGTCACGGACAGGGGGGGAACACTGAAGCTTTCTTT.

This chain uses TRBV7-3 with TRBJ2-3; 13 nucleotides line up with TRBD2. In germline, CDR1 is SGHTA, CDR2 FQGTGA. V trimming: 2 bases; J trimming: 4 bases; junction bases outside the gene matches: 6. CDR3 length: 17 amino acids. The CDR3 bases are TGTGCCAGCAGCTTAGGGACTAGCGGGGCGGGACCAGATACGCAGTATTTT. Its protein is CASSLGTSGAGPDTQYF. Looking up the rest from reference TRBV7-3 and TRBJ2-3 gives the full variable domain: GAGVSQTPSNKVTEKGKYVELRCDPISGHTALYWYRQSLGQGPEFLIYFQGTGAADDSGLPNDRFFAVRPEGSVSTLKIQRTERGDSAVYLCASSLGTSGAGPDTQYFGPGTRLTVL.